What follows are 13 T cell receptor beta chains derived from one specimen sequenced in a study of radiation and T cells in renal cell carcinoma. TCRdb's table, derived via immunoSEQ multiplex PCR, lists solely in-frame clones and lacks some. The sample yields approximately 110,000 clones, about four fifths seen once. As to time point: baseline pretreatment blood. Sample treatment: 15 Gy SBRT to primary tumor, nephrectomy 4 weeks later. Sequencing was performed on blood, taken from a patient whose treatment included radiotherapy and nephrectomy. The receptors here all came from a woman in her sixties or seventies with renal cell carcinoma.

The chain combines TRBV7-6 with TRBJ1-3; D remains unclear. Trimming stripped 4 bases from V and 4 bases from J, with 8 bases between. CDR1 SGHVS and CDR2 FNYEAQ come from the germline V gene. This CDR3 contains 13 residues. For the CDR3, the DNA is TGTGCCAGCAGCTCCCCCGGGGGAAACACCATATATTTT. Encoded protein: CASSSPGGNTIYF.

The CDR3 sequence is CASSGNTYIGETQYF. Written as DNA, the CDR3 is TGTGCCAGCAGTGGGAACACATACATTGGGGAGACCCAGTACTTC. The V gene is TRBV6-1, the J gene TRBJ2-5; D is undetermined. Between the trimmed V and J ends, which lost 4 bases and 5 bases, there was a span of 17 bases. Germline V gives CDR1 MNHNS, CDR2 SASEGT. This CDR3 has 15 residues.

This clone occurred a few times. This chain connects TRBV7-3 to TRBJ2-3; D may be TRBD2 (7 bases). The CDR3 has 15 amino acids. Germline loops: CDR1 SGHTA, CDR2 FQGTGA. Trimming removed 4 bases at V and 3 bases at J, with 14 bases between. The CDR3 coding sequence is TGTGCCAGCAGCTCACAGGGAGGGGGTACAGATACGCAGTATTTT. It encodes CASSSQGGGTDTQYF.

The chain combines TRBV7-9 with TRBJ2-7; D uncertain. The germline V gene has CDR1 SEHNR and CDR2 FQNEAQ (reference sequence). V lost 5 bases to trimming and J lost 6 bases, with 8 bases between them. This CDR3 is 11 amino acids long. DNA of the CDR3: TGTGCCAGCAGCCCCTTTCGCGAGCAGTACTTC. Translation gives CASSPFREQYF.

The genes are TRBV4-3 and TRBJ2-6; either TRBD1 or TRBD2 may supply D (6 bases each). The CDR3 has 18 amino acids. V lost 2 bases and J 2 bases, leaving 16 bases between the germline ends. Looked up from germline, CDR1 is LGHNA and CDR2 is YSLEER. The CDR3 DNA sequence: TGCGCCAGCAGCCAAAAAGGCGAGGGGGGCGCTGGGGCCAACGTCCTGACTTTC. Its protein is CASSQKGEGGAGANVLTF.

The rearrangement links TRBV5-1 to TRBJ1-4; 10 positions agree with TRBD1. CDR3 length: 13 amino acids. Germline V CDR1 and CDR2: SGHRS, YFSETQ. V dropped 6 bases and J dropped 8; count of bases not matched to a gene: 4. In DNA, the CDR3 is TGCGCCAGCACGGGACAGGGGAAAGAAAAACTGTTTTTT. It yields the protein CASTGQGKEKLFF.

The chain has TRBV27 and TRBJ2-5; 15 bases are shared with TRBD2. The CDR3 is made up of 19 amino acids. Germline trimming cut 0 bases from V and 4 bases from J; bases unmatched to any gene: 9. Germline assignment: CDR1 MNHEY and CDR2 SMNVEV (reference sequence). CDR3 residues: CASSLSPPGLAGGVETQYF. DNA for the CDR3: TGTGCCAGCAGTTTATCGCCGCCTGGACTAGCGGGAGGGGTAGAGACCCAGTACTTC.

The rearrangement joins TRBV28 to TRBJ1-5; possible D gene TRBD1, 6 bases. V was clipped by 6 bases and J by 6 bases, with 15 bases between them. This CDR3 region has 14 residues. CDR1 and CDR2 from the germline V gene are MDHEN and SYDVKM. CDR3 DNA: TGTGCCAGCAGCTTCCCCGGGACACCTCAGCCCCAGCATTTT. Translated: CASSFPGTPQPQHF.

The genes are TRBV28 and TRBJ2-7; perhaps TRBD1 as D (5 bases). Germline CDR1 reads MDHEN; CDR2 reads SYDVKM. The CDR3 is made up of 16 amino acids. V dropped 2 bases and J dropped 0 bases, with 14 bases sitting between them. The CDR3 DNA follows: TGTGCCAGCAGTTTAGACAGATTCCCCAGCTCCTACGAGCAGTACTTC. Amino acids: CASSLDRFPSSYEQYF. Using reference TRBV28 and TRBJ2-7 for the parts outside the CDR3, the full variable domain is DVKVTQSSRYLVKRTGEKVFLECVQDMDHENMFWYRQDPGLGLRLIYFSYDVKMKEKGDIPEGYSVSREKKERFSLILESASTNQTSMYLCASSLDRFPSSYEQYFGPGTRLTVT.

V is TRBV28 and J is TRBJ2-7; TRBD2 agrees at 8 bases. Unmatched junction bases numbered 11, after V lost 11 bases and J lost 5 bases. This CDR3 contains 13 residues. Germline V gene data show CDR1 as MDHEN and CDR2 as SYDVKM. CDR3 loop: CASRVSGVDEQYF. For the CDR3, the DNA is TGTGCCTCCCGGGTTAGCGGGGTGGACGAGCAGTACTTC. The full variable domain, rest sourced from reference TRBV28 and TRBJ2-7, is DVKVTQSSRYLVKRTGEKVFLECVQDMDHENMFWYRQDPGLGLRLIYFSYDVKMKEKGDIPEGYSVSREKKERFSLILESASTNQTSMYLCASRVSGVDEQYFGPGTRLTVT.

This clone has a handful of counts. The chain's CDR3 is CASSSDQLETQYF. In nucleotides, the CDR3 is TGTGCCAGCAGCTCAGATCAGCTGGAGACCCAGTACTTC. The chain carries TRBV7-9 and TRBJ2-5, with D unclear. The CDR3 is made up of 13 amino acids. Germline V lookup: CDR1 SEHNR, CDR2 FQNEAQ (reference sequence). V was clipped by 4 bases and J by 5 bases, with 11 bases between them.

This clone was seen more than once but under ten times. A read error may account for a junction end that differs from germline. The chain joins TRBV28 to TRBJ1-1; perhaps TRBD1 as D (5 bases). The CDR3 runs to 17 residues. Germline CDR1 is MDHEN and CDR2 is SYDVKM. The CDR3 nucleotides read TGTGCCAGCAGCCCCCACGCCCCGGGGCCAGTGAATACTGAAGCTTTCTTT. Protein: CASSPHAPGPVNTEAFF. Using reference TRBV28 and TRBJ1-1 for the parts outside the CDR3, the full variable domain is DVKVTQSSRYLVKRTGEKVFLECVQDMDHENMFWYRQDPGLGLRLIYFSYDVKMKEKGDIPEGYSVSREKKERFSLILESASTNQTSMYLCASSPHAPGPVNTEAFFGQGTRLTVV.

The chain carries TRBV6-5 and TRBJ2-5; possibly TRBD1 for D (5 bases). The V end was cut by 6 bases, the J end by 5 bases, with 16 bases between. In germline, CDR1 is MNHEY, CDR2 SVGAGI. The CDR3 totals 14 residues. CDR3 sequence reads: CASRAETEGETQYF. CDR3 in DNA: TGTGCCAGCAGGGCTGAGACAGAAGGGGAGACCCAGTACTTC.